This T cell receptor beta chain was sequenced in a study of blood T cell repertoires in COVID-19. Some clones are missing from TCRdb's copy, which holds only in-frame ones; the method was immunoSEQ multiplex PCR. The sample records around 380,000 clones, roughly four fifths being singletons. The CDR3 sequence is 13 residues long. Per the germline V gene, CDR1 is LGHDT and CDR2 is YNNKEL (reference sequence). V lost 4 bases and J 4 bases, leaving 10 bases between the germline ends. This chain links TRBV3-1 (or the pseudogene TRBV3-2) with TRBJ1-1; D is possibly TRBD1 (5 bases). The receptor's source is a human donor with acute or convalescent COVID-19. The donor label of this sample is uncertain. Sequenced material: peripheral blood. CDR3 sequence: CASSPRGSTEAFF. DNA for the CDR3: TGTGCCAGCAGCCCACGGGGGAGCACTGAAGCTTTCTTT.